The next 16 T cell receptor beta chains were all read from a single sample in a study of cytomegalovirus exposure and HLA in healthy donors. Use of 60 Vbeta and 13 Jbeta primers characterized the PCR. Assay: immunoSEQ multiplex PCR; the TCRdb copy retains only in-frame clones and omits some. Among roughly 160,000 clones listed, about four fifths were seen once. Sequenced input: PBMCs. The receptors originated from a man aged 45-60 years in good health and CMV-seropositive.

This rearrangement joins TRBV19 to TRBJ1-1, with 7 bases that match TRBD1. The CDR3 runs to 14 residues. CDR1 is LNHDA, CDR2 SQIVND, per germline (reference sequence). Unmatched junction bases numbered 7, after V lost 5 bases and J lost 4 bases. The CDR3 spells CASSSSRGATEAFF. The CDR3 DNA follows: TGTGCCAGTAGTTCCTCCAGGGGGGCCACTGAAGCTTTCTTT.

CDR3 loop: CASSTLEVTSGGGSTDTQYF. The DNA of the CDR3 is TGTGCCAGCAGCACACTCGAAGTGACTAGCGGGGGGGGTAGCACAGATACGCAGTATTTT. This sequence joins TRBV4-2 and TRBJ2-3; the match to TRBD2 covers 14 bases. V was pared by 5 bases and J by 0 bases, with 13 bases of the junction left unmatched. Germline CDR1 and CDR2: LGHNA and YNFKEQ. There are 20 residues in the CDR3.

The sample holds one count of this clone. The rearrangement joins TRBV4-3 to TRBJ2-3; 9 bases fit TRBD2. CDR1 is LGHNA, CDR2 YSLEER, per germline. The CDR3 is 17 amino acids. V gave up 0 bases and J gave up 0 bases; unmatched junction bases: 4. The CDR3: CASSQEFLAGSTDTQYF. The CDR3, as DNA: TGCGCCAGCAGCCAAGAGTTCCTAGCGGGAAGCACAGATACGCAGTATTTT.

The CDR3 bases are TGCAGCGTACCTACAGACAGTTATCAAGAGACCCAGTACTTC. The encoded protein is CSVPTDSYQETQYF. This chain uses TRBV29-1 with TRBJ2-5, with D tentatively TRBD1 (5 bases). There are 14 residues in the CDR3. The germline V gene encodes CDR1 SQVTM and CDR2 ANQGSEA. The germline V and J ends were trimmed by 6 bases and 2 bases, with 16 bases remaining between them.

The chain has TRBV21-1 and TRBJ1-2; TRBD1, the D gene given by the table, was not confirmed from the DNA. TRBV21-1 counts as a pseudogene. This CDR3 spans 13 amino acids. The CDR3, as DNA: TGTGCCAGTGGGACAGGGCCCCCCTATGGCTACACCTTC. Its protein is CASGTGPPYGYTF.

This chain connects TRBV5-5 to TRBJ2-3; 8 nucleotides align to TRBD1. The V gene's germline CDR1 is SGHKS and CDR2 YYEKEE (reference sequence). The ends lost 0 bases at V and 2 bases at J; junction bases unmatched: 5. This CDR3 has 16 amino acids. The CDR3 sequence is CASSLVQGEFTDTQYF. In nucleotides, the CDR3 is TGTGCCAGCAGCTTGGTACAGGGGGAGTTCACAGATACGCAGTATTTT. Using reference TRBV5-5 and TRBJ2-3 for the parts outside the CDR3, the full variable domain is DAGVTQSPTHLIKTRGQQVTLRCSPISGHKSVSWYQQVLGQGPQFIFQYYEKEERGRGNFPDRFSARQFPNYSSELNVNALLLGDSALYLCASSLVQGEFTDTQYFGPGTRLTVL.

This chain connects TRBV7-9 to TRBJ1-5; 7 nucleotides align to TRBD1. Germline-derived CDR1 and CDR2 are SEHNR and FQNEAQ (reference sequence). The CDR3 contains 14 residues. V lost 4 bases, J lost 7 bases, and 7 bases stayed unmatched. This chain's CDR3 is CASSSTGVGQPQHF. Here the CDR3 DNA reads TGTGCCAGCAGCTCAACAGGGGTCGGCCAGCCCCAGCATTTT.

CDR3 amino acids: CASWTGVGQETQYF. The DNA for the CDR3 is TGTGCCTCCTGGACCGGGGTGGGCCAAGAGACCCAGTACTTC. The J gene is TRBJ2-5, the V gene TRBV9, with D possibly matching TRBD2 (5 bases). V lost 10 bases and J 1 base, leaving 17 bases between the germline ends. The CDR3 loop spans 14 amino acids. Germline values: CDR1 SGDLS, CDR2 YYNGEE.

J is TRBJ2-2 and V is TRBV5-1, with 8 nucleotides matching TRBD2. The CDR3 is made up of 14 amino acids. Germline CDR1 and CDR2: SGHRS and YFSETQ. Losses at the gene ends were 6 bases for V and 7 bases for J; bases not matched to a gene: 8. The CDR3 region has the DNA TGCGCCAGCACCGGGAGGGCCAACGGCGGGGAGCTGTTTTTT. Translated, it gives CASTGRANGGELFF.

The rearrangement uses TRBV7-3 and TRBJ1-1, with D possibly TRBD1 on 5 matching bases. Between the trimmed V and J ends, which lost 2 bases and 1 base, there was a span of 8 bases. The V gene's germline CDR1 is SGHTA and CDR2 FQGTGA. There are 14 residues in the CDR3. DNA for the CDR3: TGTGCCAGCAGCTTAGGACATTCGAACACTGAAGCTTTCTTT. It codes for CASSLGHSNTEAFF.

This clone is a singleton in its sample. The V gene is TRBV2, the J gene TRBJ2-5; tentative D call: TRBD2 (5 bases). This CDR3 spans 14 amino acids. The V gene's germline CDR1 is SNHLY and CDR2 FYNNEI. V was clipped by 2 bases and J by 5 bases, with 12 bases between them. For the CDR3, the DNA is TGTGCCAGCAGTGAAAGAAGCGGTTGGGAGACCCAGTACTTC. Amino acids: CASSERSGWETQYF.

CDR3 nucleotide sequence: TGCGCCAGCAGCCCGTGGACTAGCGGGGGCTCCTACAATGAGCAGTTCTTC. Its protein is CASSPWTSGGSYNEQFF. The chain uses TRBV4-3 and TRBJ2-1; TRBD2 matches 13 bases. Germline V lookup: CDR1 LGHNA, CDR2 YSLEER. The CDR3 runs 17 residues. J gave up 0 bases and V 4 bases, and 3 bases lay outside the gene matches.

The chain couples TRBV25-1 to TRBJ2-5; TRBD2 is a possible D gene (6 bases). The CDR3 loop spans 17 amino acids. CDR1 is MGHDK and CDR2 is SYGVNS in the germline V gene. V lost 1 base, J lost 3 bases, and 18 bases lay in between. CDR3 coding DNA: TGTGCCAGCAGTGAATTGGGTGCGGGGTCCGAAGAAGAGACCCAGTACTTC. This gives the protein CASSELGAGSEEETQYF.

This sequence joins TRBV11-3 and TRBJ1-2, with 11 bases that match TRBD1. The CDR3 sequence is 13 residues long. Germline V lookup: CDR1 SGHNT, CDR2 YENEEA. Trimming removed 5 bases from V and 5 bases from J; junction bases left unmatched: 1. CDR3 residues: CASSRDRGYGYTF. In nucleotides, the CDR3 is TGTGCCAGCAGCCGGGACAGGGGGTATGGCTACACCTTC.

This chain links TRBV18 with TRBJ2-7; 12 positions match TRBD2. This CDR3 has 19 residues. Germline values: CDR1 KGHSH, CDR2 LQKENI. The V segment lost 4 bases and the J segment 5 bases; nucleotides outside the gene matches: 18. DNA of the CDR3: TGTGCCAGCTCACACCCCGGGGGCCTAGCGGGAGGGCCGAACGACGAGCAGTACTTC. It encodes CASSHPGGLAGGPNDEQYF.

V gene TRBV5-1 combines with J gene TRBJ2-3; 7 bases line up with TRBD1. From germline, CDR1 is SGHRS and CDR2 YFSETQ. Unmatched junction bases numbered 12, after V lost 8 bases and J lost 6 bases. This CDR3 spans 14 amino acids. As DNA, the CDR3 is TGCGCCAGTACGGGACAGCCGAATTATGATACGCAGTATTTT. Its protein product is CASTGQPNYDTQYF.